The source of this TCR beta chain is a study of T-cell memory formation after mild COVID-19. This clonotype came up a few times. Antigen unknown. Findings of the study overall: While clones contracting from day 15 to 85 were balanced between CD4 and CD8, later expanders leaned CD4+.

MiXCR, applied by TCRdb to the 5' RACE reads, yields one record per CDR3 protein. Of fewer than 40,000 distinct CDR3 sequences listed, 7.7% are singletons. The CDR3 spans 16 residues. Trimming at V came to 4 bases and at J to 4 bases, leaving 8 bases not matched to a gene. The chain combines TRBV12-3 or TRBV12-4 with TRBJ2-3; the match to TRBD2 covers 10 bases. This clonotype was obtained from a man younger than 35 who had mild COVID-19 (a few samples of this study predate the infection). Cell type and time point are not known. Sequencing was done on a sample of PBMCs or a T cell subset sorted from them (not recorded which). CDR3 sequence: CASSSPSGGAPDTQYF. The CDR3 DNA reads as TGTGCCAGCAGTTCCCCCAGCGGGGGGGCCCCAGATACGCAGTATTTT.